This T cell receptor beta chain comes out of a study of identical twins. CDR3 length: 14 residues. Trimming stripped 5 bases from V and 0 bases from J, with 10 bases between. Germline loops: CDR1 LNHNV, CDR2 YYDKDF (reference sequence). Study-level points and caveats: Out-of-frame alpha sequences common to twins exhibited an excess of low generation probability. For monozygotic twins, models underestimated out-of-frame TCR alpha sharing. Fewer insertions were carried by abundant cord blood beta clonotypes, but none was seen in memory repertoires.

TCRdb re-derived calls from the 5' RACE reads in MiXCR, one entry per CDR3 protein. The sample lists 550,000 to 700,000 distinct CDR3 sequences; roughly 9.5% were seen once. On this clonotype itself: No antigen is known for it.

These records were also assigned to another study, of yellow fever vaccine responses in identical twins. Per that study: Reportedly, the T cell response mounted by twins to vaccine seemed partly convergent, partly personalized.

This sequence originates from a woman aged 18-29 years in good health. This chain uses TRBV15 with TRBJ1-1; D call uncertain. The sample comprised PBMCs. CDR3 DNA: TGTGCCACCAGCGGCGGAGACATGAACACTGAAGCTTTCTTT. This codes for CATSGGDMNTEAFF.